These 27 T cell receptor beta chains were all obtained from the same sample, sequenced in a study of response to subunit inactivated influenza vaccine. In TCRdb, the RT-PCR reads were re-called with MiXCR into one record per CDR3 protein. Here the sample spans under 950,000 distinct CDR3 sequences, 21% being singletons. Sequences were derived from PBMCs from blood, sampled roughly 5 days after vaccination. These TCRs come from a man in his forties or fifties who received an inactivated influenza vaccine.

The chain employs TRBV7-2 and TRBJ2-7; D remains unclear. Deletions cut 2 bases from V and 1 base from J, with 9 bases between. The length of the CDR3 is 14 residues. Germline V CDR1 and CDR2: SGHTA, FQGNSA. The CDR3 spells CASSLSSMSYEQYF. Written as DNA, the CDR3 is TGTGCCAGCAGCTTAAGTTCTATGTCCTACGAGCAGTACTTC.

V and J are TRBV4-2 and TRBJ2-3, with 10 bases that match TRBD2. The germline V gene has CDR1 LGHNA and CDR2 YNFKEQ. Trimming at V came to 4 bases and at J to 2 bases, leaving 9 bases not matched to a gene. This CDR3 is built from 17 residues. The CDR3 region is CASSPGGTSGNTDTQYF. The CDR3 coding sequence is TGTGCCAGCAGCCCGGGTGGAACTAGCGGGAACACAGATACGCAGTATTTT.

V is TRBV29-1 and J is TRBJ2-3, with 10 bases that match TRBD2. CDR1 is SQVTM, CDR2 ANQGSEA, per germline. The CDR3 covers 15 residues. The ends lost 1 base at V and 2 bases at J; junction bases unmatched: 3. CDR3 nucleotides: TGCAGCGTTGAAGGGCTAGCGGGGGCCACAGATACGCAGTATTTT. Translated, it gives CSVEGLAGATDTQYF.

The table lists this clonotype with a few counts. The rearrangement links TRBV6-5 to TRBJ2-7, with D perhaps matching TRBD1 (6 bases). V dropped 0 bases and J dropped 2 bases, with 8 bases sitting between them. CDR3 length equals 14 residues. Germline assignment: CDR1 MNHEY and CDR2 SVGAGI. CDR3 in DNA: TGTGCCAGCAGTTACTCTCAGGGGACCTACGAGCAGTACTTC. Protein product: CASSYSQGTYEQYF.

The chain joins TRBV28 to TRBJ2-4; the match to TRBD1 covers 7 bases. The CDR3 extends over 12 amino acids. Germline CDR1 and CDR2: MDHEN and SYDVKM. The J segment lost 6 bases and the V segment lost 6 bases, leaving 2 bases of the junction unmatched. CDR3 nucleotides: TGTGCCAGCAGAACAGGGGTAAACATTCAGTACTTC. Translated, it gives CASRTGVNIQYF.

This clonotype was found a few times. The V call is TRBV20-1, the J call TRBJ1-6; TRBD1 is a possible D gene (5 bases). CDR1 and CDR2 (germline): DFQATT, SNEGSKA (reference sequence). Trimming pared 0 bases from V and 0 bases from J, leaving 12 bases between. CDR3 length equals 17 residues. The CDR3 region has the DNA TGCAGTGCTAGAGATCAGGGAACGAGCTCCTATAATTCACCCCTCCACTTT. Protein product: CSARDQGTSSYNSPLHF.

In this sample, this clonotype turned up a few times. The gene calls are TRBV12-3 or TRBV12-4 and TRBJ2-3; 7 bases agree with TRBD2. The CDR3 contains 12 residues. V lost 0 bases and J lost 13; bases outside the gene matches: 4. DNA of the CDR3: TGTGCCAGCAGTTTAGCGGGAGGGCCAAAGTATTTT. Translation: CASSLAGGPKYF.

J is TRBJ2-1 and V is TRBV20-1; perhaps TRBD2 as D (5 bases). CDR3 length: 15 amino acids. The V gene lost 3 bases and the J gene lost 8 bases, with 20 bases spanning the gap. In germline, CDR1 is DFQATT, CDR2 SNEGSKA (reference sequence). The CDR3 reads CSASSREILEDEQFF. CDR3 in DNA: TGCAGTGCTAGTTCACGGGAAATCCTCGAAGATGAGCAGTTCTTC.

The rearrangement links TRBV7-6 to TRBJ2-7; TRBD2 matches 10 bases. This CDR3 spans 14 amino acids. CDR1 and CDR2 from the germline V gene are SGHVS and FNYEAQ. Trimming took 5 bases from V and 7 from J; bases not matched to a gene: 8. The CDR3 spells CASSPSGSVGEQYF. Here the CDR3 DNA reads TGTGCCAGCAGCCCTAGCGGGAGTGTGGGAGAGCAGTACTTC.

V and J are TRBV25-1 and TRBJ2-1; D perhaps matches TRBD2 (5 bases). V lost 7 bases and J 0 bases, leaving 13 bases between the germline ends. The CDR3 consists of 15 residues. Germline CDR1 reads MGHDK; CDR2 reads SYGVNS. CDR3 amino acids: CASTYSGSSYNEQFF. For the CDR3, the DNA is TGTGCCAGCACTTATTCGGGGAGCTCCTACAATGAGCAGTTCTTC.

The CDR3 region has the DNA TGTGCCAGCAGCCCTAGGGGGACAGGGATTCCCTACGAGCAGTACTTC. This translates into CASSPRGTGIPYEQYF. The gene calls are TRBV7-2 and TRBJ2-7, with 9 bases that match TRBD1. V lost 5 bases to trimming and J lost 2 bases; unmatched junction nucleotides: 10. Germline CDR1 is SGHTA and CDR2 is FQGNSA. There are 16 residues in the CDR3.

The sample holds many counts of this clonotype. The rearrangement joins TRBV29-1 to TRBJ2-6; D gene ambiguous. The V end lost 7 bases, the J end lost 4 bases, and 8 bases lay between the germline ends. Germline V gene data show CDR1 as SQVTM and CDR2 as ANQGSEA. The CDR3 contains 12 residues. The CDR3 DNA reads as TGCAGCGCCGACTTGGGGGCCAACGTCCTGACTTTC. It is translated as CSADLGANVLTF.

Written as DNA, the CDR3 is TGCGCCAGCAGCTTGGACGGAGGCACTGAAGCTTTCTTT. Encoded protein: CASSLDGGTEAFF. The V and J genes are TRBV5-1 and TRBJ1-1; unclear D gene. V lost 0 bases and J 4 bases, leaving 7 bases between the germline ends. The germline V gene has CDR1 SGHRS and CDR2 YFSETQ. This CDR3 has 13 amino acids.

This clonotype was seen more than once but under ten times. The V and J genes are TRBV12-3 or TRBV12-4 and TRBJ2-7, with D possibly matching TRBD1 (5 bases). The CDR3 has 15 residues. The V end lost 6 bases, the J end lost 0 bases, and 15 bases lay between the germline ends. CDR3 nucleotides: TGTGCCAGCAGCTTCACAGGCCCCTTCTCCTACGAGCAGTACTTC. Protein sequence: CASSFTGPFSYEQYF.

This clonotype came up a few times. The chain combines TRBV9 with TRBJ1-1; D is uncertain. The CDR3 extends over 14 amino acids. CDR1 is SGDLS and CDR2 is YYNGEE in the germline V gene. V lost 2 bases and J 0 bases, leaving 8 bases between the germline ends. CDR3 coding DNA: TGTGCCAGCAGCGTGAACACGCTGAACACTGAAGCTTTCTTT. This codes for CASSVNTLNTEAFF.

The chain carries TRBV2 and TRBJ2-7, with D tentatively TRBD2 (5 bases). The V gene lost 7 bases and the J gene lost 5 bases, with 12 bases spanning the gap. Per germline, CDR1 SNHLY and CDR2 FYNNEI. The CDR3 sequence is 12 residues long. The CDR3 DNA is TGTGCCAGCACTTCAGAGGGCCACGAGCAGTACTTC. This gives the protein CASTSEGHEQYF.

This clonotype was seen more than once but under ten times. This sequence joins TRBV5-1 and TRBJ2-1, with a possible D match to TRBD2 (6 bases). Germline V lookup: CDR1 SGHRS, CDR2 YFSETQ. The CDR3 is 15 residues long. Deletions cut 5 bases from V and 5 bases from J, with 17 bases between. CDR3 bases: TGCGCCAGCAGGCCACCGGGACGCGGGGACAATGAGCAGTTCTTC. Its protein is CASRPPGRGDNEQFF.

The rearrangement uses TRBV6-2 or TRBV6-3 and TRBJ2-7; D gene uncertain. Trimming pared 6 bases from V and 2 bases from J, leaving 14 bases between. The length of the CDR3 is 14 residues. In germline, CDR1 is MNHEY, CDR2 SVGEGT. The CDR3 reads CASSPAFATYEQYF. CDR3 DNA sequence: TGTGCCAGCAGCCCAGCATTCGCTACCTACGAGCAGTACTTC.

This clonotype was seen a handful of times. The V gene is TRBV4-3, the J gene TRBJ1-4, with a weak D call TRBD1 (6 bases). The CDR3 is 15 amino acids. Trimming removed 0 bases from V and 7 bases from J, with 12 bases in between. Germline-derived CDR1 and CDR2 are LGHNA and YSLEER. The CDR3 reads CASSQEGARGEKLFF. The DNA of the CDR3 is TGCGCCAGCAGCCAAGAGGGGGCCAGGGGTGAAAAACTGTTTTTT.

V usage is TRBV10-3 and J usage is TRBJ1-2; 10 bases map to TRBD1. The CDR3 contains 17 residues. Per germline, CDR1 ENHRY and CDR2 SYGVKD. J was trimmed by 5 bases and V by 10 bases; bases with no gene match: 19. CDR3 coding DNA: TGTGCCACCTATGACCCGGGACAGGGGAGGGTTCGGTATGGCTACACCTTC. Translated: CATYDPGQGRVRYGYTF.

This chain links TRBV10-3 with TRBJ2-1, with TRBD2 identical over 13 bases. The length of the CDR3 is 20 residues. J gave up 0 bases and V 6 bases, and 14 bases lay outside the gene matches. Germline loops: CDR1 ENHRY, CDR2 SYGVKD. Here the CDR3 reads CAIRGTSGNGTPSSYNEQFF. For the CDR3, the DNA is TGTGCCATCAGGGGGACTAGCGGGAATGGGACCCCGAGCTCCTACAATGAGCAGTTCTTC.

J is TRBJ2-3 and V is TRBV6-5; possibly TRBD1 for D (6 bases). This CDR3 is built from 14 residues. CDR1 is MNHEY and CDR2 is SVGAGI in the germline V gene. The V end was cut by 2 bases, the J end by 4 bases, with 10 bases between. CDR3 in DNA: TGTGCCAGCAGTTACAACAGGGCTGCAGATACGCAGTATTTT. Amino acid sequence: CASSYNRAADTQYF.

The chain has TRBV11-2 and TRBJ1-2; maybe TRBD1 (5 bases). Between the trimmed V and J ends, which lost 1 base and 7 bases, there was a span of 13 bases. The CDR3 has 14 amino acids. Germline values: CDR1 SGHAT, CDR2 FQNNGV. The CDR3 nucleotides read TGTGCCAGCAGCTTAGTATCTGGGACCGGTGGCTACACCTTC. This codes for CASSLVSGTGGYTF.

The chain uses TRBV28 and TRBJ2-3; D might be TRBD2 (5 bases). Germline V gene lookup returns CDR1 MDHEN and CDR2 SYDVKM. Trimming cost V 8 bases and J 0 bases, with 18 bases left between them. This CDR3 comprises 16 residues. The CDR3 DNA follows: TGTGCCAGCCCCCCCCCTATCAGCGGTAGCACAGATACGCAGTATTTT. It translates to CASPPPISGSTDTQYF.

This rearrangement joins TRBV7-2 to TRBJ2-7; 8 nucleotides line up with TRBD2. The CDR3 has 16 residues. V lost 6 bases to trimming and J lost 2 bases; unmatched junction nucleotides: 12. CDR1 and CDR2 (germline): SGHTA, FQGNSA. CDR3 in DNA: TGTGCCAGCAGTTTGGTGGGGCGGGAGGCTCCCTACGAGCAGTACTTC. It is translated as CASSLVGREAPYEQYF.

This clonotype was observed a handful of times. The CDR3 nucleotides read TGTGCCATCAGTGAGATCCACGTCAACCGGGGTAACACCGGGGAGCTGTTTTTT. As protein: CAISEIHVNRGNTGELFF. V is TRBV10-3 and J is TRBJ2-2; TRBD2 is a possible D gene (5 bases). The germline gives CDR1 ENHRY, CDR2 SYGVKD. V lost 2 bases and J lost 2, with 18 bases in between. The CDR3 length is 18 residues.

Only a few counts were recorded for this clonotype. The rearrangement links TRBV27 to TRBJ2-2, with D possibly being TRBD2 (6 bases). The CDR3 totals 17 residues. V lost 7 bases to trimming and J lost 2 bases, with 20 bases between them. Germline-derived CDR1 and CDR2 are MNHEY and SMNVEV (reference sequence). The CDR3 DNA reads as TGTGCCAGCAAGGGCGGGGCCGCACGTATAAACACCGGGGAGCTGTTTTTT. Translation gives CASKGGAARINTGELFF.